This section outlines one T cell receptor beta chain sequence together with its context. The antigen remains undetermined. TCRdb passed the reads through MiXCR, listing each CDR3 protein once. The sample holds roughly 730,000 distinct CDR3 sequences, around 30% seen once. The sample is drawn from a study of T cell repertoires in cytomegalovirus infection. Study details: The study used recently identified HLA-C-restricted and well-studied HLA-B-restricted CMV epitopes. A matching HLA type, together with CMV infection, was signaled by public TCR beta signatures.

The CDR3 totals 13 residues. Trimming cost V 0 bases and J 8 bases, with 10 bases left between them. The germline gives CDR1 LGHNA, CDR2 YNFKEQ. Points from the study as a whole: In two of eight donors, the top clonotype was HLA-C-restricted CMV-specific. There were carriers of CMV plus the relevant HLA, and cumulative public TCR beta family frequency identified them.

The sample here was cultured PBMCs, taken from culture after CMV antigen stimulation. The receptor was isolated from a human donor in good health (CMV status not recorded). Some clones in this sample may be carry-over from other donors' samples. The chain has TRBV4-2 and TRBJ1-1; D not resolved. The CDR3 sequence: CASSQDRWQEAFF. The CDR3 DNA sequence: TGTGCCAGCAGCCAAGATCGGTGGCAGGAAGCTTTCTTT.